The entry below gives a single T cell receptor beta chain sequence along with its context. This specimen belongs to a study of T cell changes during pregnancy in multiple sclerosis. The data were produced by immunoSEQ multiplex PCR, yet TCRdb's version contains in-frame clones alone and is incomplete. The table has thousands of clones, roughly 77% seen once; the top ten hold more than 35%. The junction had 9 bases not matched to a gene; V was cut back by 6 bases and J by 2 bases. CDR3 length equals 15 residues. The germline V gene encodes CDR1 SGHRS and CDR2 YFSETQ. The clonotype was recovered from a female patient with multiple sclerosis, enrolled in a pregnancy study. Some clones in this sample may be carry-over from other donors' samples. This sequence joins TRBV5-1 and TRBJ2-7, with 9 bases aligning to TRBD2. Sequences were obtained from CD4+ T cells from PBMCs (not recorded whether the cells were cultured). The CDR3 region is CASKATSGNTYEQYF. The CDR3 nucleotides read TGCGCCAGCAAGGCGACTAGCGGAAATACCTACGAGCAGTACTTC.